This T cell receptor (beta chain) was sequenced during a study of T-cell memory formation after mild COVID-19. TCRdb fed the 5' RACE reads into MiXCR, producing one record per CDR3 protein. The repertoire holds roughly 240,000 distinct CDR3 sequences, with approximately 15% as singletons. About this clonotype: Its matching antigen is unknown.

The study, taken as a whole, reports: Within pre-infection memory, some responding clones were found, suggesting cross-reactive memory joined.

Germline CDR1 and CDR2: KGHDR and SFDVKD. This CDR3 has 13 residues. V gave up 2 bases and J gave up 7 bases, with 10 bases separating them. Sequencing used PBMCs or a T cell subset sorted from them (not recorded which). The origin of this receptor is an adult woman who had mild COVID-19 (a few samples of this study predate the infection). Cell type and time point are not known. This rearrangement joins TRBV24-1 to TRBJ2-5; D remains unclear. The CDR3 DNA reads as TGTGCCACCAGTGATTCTACACCCGGGACCCAGTACTTC. It encodes CATSDSTPGTQYF.